Listed below are T cell receptor beta chains from one sample, sequenced in a study of response to subunit inactivated influenza vaccine. TCRdb independently ran MiXCR on the RT-PCR reads; one entry per CDR3 protein. The sample lists 450,000 to 700,000 distinct CDR3 sequences, around 13% occurring once. This material consisted of PBMCs from blood, taken 11 to 12 days after vaccination. The receptors originated from a man aged 45-65 years who received an inactivated influenza vaccine. Both conserved end residues are part of each CDR3. Each record gives: clone size, D gene, J gene, V gene, CDR3 protein, CDR3 DNA. D genes are given only for firm matches. Clone size is shown for a subset of rows, as once, few, many or a class of expanded clone.

-,TRBD1,TRBJ2-3,TRBV12-3/TRBV12-4,CASKTGEDTPYF,TGTGCCAGCAAAACAGGGGAAGATACGCCGTATTTT
few,TRBD2,TRBJ2-2,TRBV7-3,CASSLTTGGPSGELFF,TGTGCCAGCAGCTTAACGACGGGAGGGCCGAGCGGGGAGCTGTTTTTT
few,-,TRBJ2-5,TRBV10-3,CAISVGVKETQYF,TGTGCCATCAGTGTCGGGGTAAAAGAGACCCAGTACTTC
-,-,TRBJ1-4,TRBV2,CASTPQPGQNGKLFF,TGTGCCAGCACTCCCCAACCTGGGCAGAATGGAAAACTGTTTTTT
-,TRBD2,TRBJ2-7,TRBV4-2,CASSQGAGGLIRYEQYF,TGTGCCAGCAGCCAAGGAGCGGGGGGCCTCATCCGCTACGAGCAGTACTTC
few,-,TRBJ1-2,TRBV4-2,CASSQEAGQGMGGGYTF,TGTGCCAGCAGCCAAGAGGCGGGGCAGGGCATGGGTGGCGGCTACACCTTC
few,-,TRBJ1-3,TRBV29-1,CSVEDRGASGNTIYF,TGCAGCGTTGAAGATCGCGGGGCCTCTGGAAACACCATATATTTT
few,TRBD2,TRBJ2-7,TRBV11-2,CASSSPSGSSYEQYF,TGTGCCAGCAGCTCCCCTAGCGGGAGCTCCTACGAGCAGTACTTC
few,TRBD1,TRBJ1-6,TRBV12-3/TRBV12-4,CASSIGTDVSSPLHF,TGTGCCAGCAGTATCGGGACAGACGTTTCTTCACCCCTCCACTTT
-,-,TRBJ2-1,TRBV4-2,CASSSLYERYYNQQFF,TGTGCCAGCAGCTCATTATACGAGCGGTACTACAATCAGCAGTTCTTC
-,TRBD2,TRBJ2-1,TRBV12-3/TRBV12-4,CASWTAGGQFF,TGTGCCAGCTGGACGGCGGGGGGGCAGTTCTTC
few,-,TRBJ2-1,TRBV24-1,CATSDLRRENNEQFF,TGTGCCACCAGTGATTTGCGTAGAGAAAACAATGAGCAGTTCTTC
-,-,TRBJ1-2,TRBV2,CASSGGINYGYTF,TGTGCCAGCAGTGGGGGCATTAACTATGGCTACACCTTC
few,TRBD1,TRBJ2-7,TRBV4-1,CAAGTGGTYEQYF,TGCGCCGCCGGGACAGGGGGGACCTACGAGCAGTACTTC
few,-,TRBJ1-4,TRBV7-9,CASSSTGTDYEKLFF,TGTGCCAGCAGCTCGACCGGGACGGATTATGAAAAACTGTTTTTT
-,-,TRBJ2-1,TRBV24-1,CATSDFEDNEQFF,TGTGCCACCAGTGATTTTGAGGACAATGAGCAGTTCTTC
-,-,TRBJ2-1,TRBV7-6,CASSTRLNDHNEQFF,TGTGCCAGCAGCACCCGGCTCAACGACCACAATGAGCAGTTCTTC
-,TRBD1,TRBJ2-1,TRBV5-4,CASSSQGANYNEQFF,TGTGCCAGCAGCTCTCAGGGGGCTAACTACAATGAGCAGTTCTTC
few,-,TRBJ2-2,TRBV5-6,CASSQLVRGTGELFF,TGTGCCAGCAGCCAACTAGTACGGGGCACCGGGGAGCTGTTTTTT
few,-,TRBJ2-1,TRBV29-1,CSVDRAGLNLQFF,TGCAGCGTTGATCGAGCGGGCCTCAATTTGCAGTTCTTC
-,TRBD1,TRBJ1-2,TRBV20-1,CSAATGTGDHYGYTF,TGCAGTGCTGCGACCGGGACAGGGGACCACTATGGCTACACCTTC
few,TRBD1,TRBJ2-5,TRBV7-9,CASSFAHRGQETQYF,TGTGCCAGCAGCTTCGCCCACAGGGGGCAAGAGACCCAGTACTTC
-,-,TRBJ2-7,TRBV18,CASSPTQGIYEQYF,TGTGCCAGCTCACCTACCCAGGGCATCTACGAGCAGTACTTC
few,-,TRBJ2-7,TRBV5-5,CASSPIPGPYEQYF,TGTGCCAGCAGCCCTATACCGGGCCCCTACGAGCAGTACTTC
few,-,TRBJ2-7,TRBV29-1,CSVEVPFSYEQYF,TGCAGCGTTGAAGTCCCTTTCTCCTACGAGCAGTACTTC
few,TRBD1,TRBJ2-3,TRBV7-6,CASSLTAQGAGTDTQYF,TGTGCCAGCAGCTTAACCGCTCAGGGGGCTGGGACAGATACGCAGTATTTT
-,TRBD1,TRBJ2-2,TRBV6-2/TRBV6-3,CASLRNSGTGNTGELFF,TGTGCCAGCCTAAGGAACTCCGGGACAGGCAACACCGGGGAGCTGTTTTTT
-,TRBD1,TRBJ1-4,TRBV13,CASSLGGTGEKLFF,TGTGCCAGCAGCTTAGGAGGGACAGGTGAAAAACTGTTTTTT
-,-,TRBJ2-1,TRBV10-3,CAISAADSYNEQFF,TGTGCCATCAGCGCGGCGGATTCCTACAATGAGCAGTTCTTC
few,-,TRBJ2-7,TRBV5-6,CASSLRDRPYEQYF,TGTGCCAGCAGCTTGAGAGACAGGCCCTACGAGCAGTACTTC
-,-,TRBJ2-7,TRBV7-6,CASSYQTGEQYF,TGTGCCAGCAGCTACCAGACAGGCGAGCAGTACTTC
few,TRBD2,TRBJ2-3,TRBV7-2,CASSLGTGGTSTDTQYF,TGTGCCAGCAGCTTGGGGACCGGGGGGACTAGCACAGATACGCAGTATTTT
-,-,TRBJ2-3,TRBV5-1,CASSRLEAVTDTQYF,TGCGCCAGCAGCCGCCTAGAAGCTGTGACAGATACGCAGTATTTT
few,-,TRBJ2-5,TRBV3-1,CASSQLYQETQYF,TGTGCCAGCAGCCAGCTGTACCAAGAGACCCAGTACTTC
few,-,TRBJ2-7,TRBV29-1,CSTLGGDRSYEQYF,TGCAGCACCTTGGGGGGTGACCGGTCCTACGAGCAGTACTTC
few,-,TRBJ2-1,TRBV21-1,CASSKDERGGNNEQFF,TGTGCCAGCAGCAAAGATGAGCGGGGGGGTAACAATGAGCAGTTCTTC
few,-,TRBJ1-5,TRBV6-2/TRBV6-3,CASSYSTGRGNQPQHF,TGTGCCAGCAGTTACTCGACGGGCAGGGGCAATCAGCCCCAGCATTTT
few,TRBD2,TRBJ2-5,TRBV7-2,CASTRGGGTETQYF,TGTGCCAGCACGCGGGGCGGGGGAACAGAGACCCAGTACTTC
many,TRBD1,TRBJ2-5,TRBV7-8,CASSLAGQGAIKETQYF,TGTGCCAGCAGCTTAGCGGGACAGGGGGCAATTAAAGAGACCCAGTACTTC
-,TRBD1,TRBJ1-5,TRBV7-7,CASERGPETGMGPQHF,TGTGCTAGTGAGCGGGGCCCAGAGACAGGGATGGGGCCCCAGCATTTT
-,-,TRBJ1-1,TRBV29-1,CSVGEGSHTEAFF,TGCAGCGTAGGGGAGGGATCTCACACTGAAGCTTTCTTT
many,-,TRBJ2-4,TRBV28,CASSQTTENIQYF,TGTGCCAGCAGCCAAACGACAGAAAACATTCAGTACTTC